The next 17 T cell receptor beta chains were all read from a single sample in a study of blood T cells in healthy people across ages. The use of a sample-barcoded 5' primer and a J-beta primer mix characterized a second PCR of roughly 7 to 12 cycles. Via MiXCR, TCRdb re-called the 5' RACE reads, giving one row per CDR3 protein. The table has around 900,000 distinct CDR3 sequences, just over 50% seen once. Sequencing input: blood. These receptors were taken from a woman aged 55-70 years in good health.

J is TRBJ2-1 and V is TRBV12-3 or TRBV12-4; possible D gene TRBD2, 6 bases. Matching the DNA end better, TRBJ2-7 makes the J call doubtful. The CDR3 length is 15 residues. The CDR3 region has the DNA TGTGCCAGCCGCACGAATTTGGGAGGATACAATGAGCAGTACTTC. As protein: CASRTNLGGYNEQYF.

This clonotype was recorded only once. CDR3 DNA sequence: TGTGCCAGCAGCCAAGATCTGAGCGGGGCTCTCGATGAGCAGTTCTTC. Protein sequence: CASSQDLSGALDEQFF. V usage is TRBV4-2 and J usage is TRBJ2-1, with TRBD2 identical over 7 bases. CDR3 size: 16 residues. V lost 0 bases and J lost 8; bases outside the gene matches: 10. Germline V gene lookup returns CDR1 LGHNA and CDR2 YNFKEQ.

This clonotype was found a few times. V gene TRBV11-2 combines with J gene TRBJ2-5; the D call may be TRBD1 or TRBD2 (5 bases each). The assigned J gene may be wrong: the sequence end matches TRBJ2-7 better. This CDR3 comprises 14 residues. Germline V gene data show CDR1 as SGHAT and CDR2 as FQNNGV. The chain's CDR3 is CASSPGAGRYEQYF. As DNA, the CDR3 is TGTGCCAGCAGCCCCGGGGCGGGTCGGTACGAGCAGTACTTC.

The chain has TRBV20-1 and TRBJ2-7, with 8 bases aligning to TRBD1. CDR1 DFQATT and CDR2 SNEGSKA come from the germline V gene (reference sequence). After removal of 6 bases from V and 3 bases from J, the junction contained 10 bases not matched to a gene. The CDR3 runs 14 residues. CDR3 in DNA: TGCAGTGCCAGCGACAGGGGACTGGTCTACGAGCAGTACTTC. This gives the protein CSASDRGLVYEQYF.

This clonotype was found once. The V and J genes are TRBV20-1 and TRBJ2-5; TRBD1 agrees at 8 bases. CDR1 DFQATT and CDR2 SNEGSKA come from the germline V gene (reference sequence). This CDR3 contains 14 residues. After removal of 3 bases from V and 3 bases from J, the junction contained 6 bases not matched to a gene. As DNA, the CDR3 is TGCAGTGCTAGCTCGCACAGGGGGAAAGAGACCCAGTACTTC. This translates into CSASSHRGKETQYF.

This clonotype was seen only once. The genes are TRBV4-1 and TRBJ2-3, with 9 bases matching TRBD1. CDR1 is MGHRA and CDR2 is YSYEKL in the germline V gene. Trimming cost V 0 bases and J 1 base; bases outside gene matches: 5. The CDR3 is 17 amino acids. CDR3 amino acids: CASSQDNGDRGTDTQYF. Here the CDR3 DNA reads TGCGCCAGCAGCCAAGACAATGGGGACAGGGGCACAGATACGCAGTATTTT.

The chain carries TRBV20-1 and TRBJ2-5; 11 bases fit TRBD2. The closer fit of TRBJ2-7 to the DNA end suggests the J call may be wrong. Germline CDR1 DFQATT, CDR2 SNEGSKA (reference sequence). This CDR3 is 14 amino acids long. The CDR3 DNA is TGCAGTGCTAGGCCAACTAGCGGGGGCCTCGAGCAGTACTTC. Protein product: CSARPTSGGLEQYF.

V and J are TRBV28 and TRBJ2-3; weak D call: TRBD2 (5 bases). Trimming left V 5 bases short and J 3 bases short, with 12 bases between. The CDR3 extends over 14 amino acids. Germline V CDR1 and CDR2: MDHEN, SYDVKM. CDR3 in amino acids: CASSMGSTTDTQYF. The CDR3 DNA reads TGTGCCAGCAGTATGGGGAGTACAACAGATACGCAGTATTTT.

This clonotype occurred a few times. The chain employs TRBV25-1 and TRBJ2-6; D not certain. V was trimmed by 4 bases and J by 0 bases, leaving 10 bases between them. The CDR3 spans 16 residues. Germline lookup yields CDR1 MGHDK and CDR2 SYGVNS. The CDR3 protein is CASSAPFHSGANVLTF. The CDR3 DNA reads TGTGCCAGCAGTGCACCTTTTCACTCTGGGGCCAACGTCCTGACTTTC.

This clonotype was observed a handful of times. The V and J genes are TRBV30 and TRBJ1-1, with 7 positions matching TRBD1. The ends lost 3 bases at V and 0 bases at J; junction bases unmatched: 1. Germline V gene lookup returns CDR1 GTSNPN and CDR2 SVGIG (reference sequence). The length of the CDR3 is 13 residues. CDR3 bases: TGTGCCTGGAGGGGACAGTTGAACACTGAAGCTTTCTTT. Amino acid sequence: CAWRGQLNTEAFF. The full variable domain, with the rest looked up from reference TRBV30 and TRBJ1-1, is SQTIHQWPATLVQPVGSPLSLECTVEGTSNPNLYWYRQAAGRGLQLLFYSVGIGQISSEVPQNLSASRPQDRQFILSSKKLLLSDSGFYLCAWRGQLNTEAFFGQGTRLTVV.

The chain joins TRBV7-3 to TRBJ2-6; D assignment may be TRBD1 or TRBD2 (5 bases each). V lost 5 bases to trimming and J lost 3 bases, with 8 bases between them. This CDR3 spans 14 amino acids. Germline CDR1 SGHTA, CDR2 FQGTGA. In DNA form, the CDR3 reads TGTGCCAGCAGCGAGGGGCTTGGGGCCAACGTCCTGACTTTC. Translated, it gives CASSEGLGANVLTF. Together with reference TRBV7-3 and TRBJ2-6, the CDR3 gives the full variable domain: GAGVSQTPSNKVTEKGKYVELRCDPISGHTALYWYRQSLGQGPEFLIYFQGTGAADDSGLPNDRFFAVRPEGSVSTLKIQRTERGDSAVYLCASSEGLGANVLTFGAGSRLTVL.

V and J are TRBV10-1 and TRBJ2-2; 9 bases align to TRBD1. V lost 10 bases, J lost 7 bases, and 10 bases stayed unmatched. CDR1 WNHNN and CDR2 SYGVQD come from the germline V gene (reference sequence). CDR3 length equals 14 residues. The CDR3 bases are TGCGCCACCCAAAGGCCGGGACAGGGCGGGGAGCTGTTTTTT. Amino acids: CATQRPGQGGELFF.

The sample holds one count of this clonotype. The V gene is TRBV7-9, the J gene TRBJ2-3; D not resolved. The V and J ends lost 3 bases and 0 bases respectively, with 10 bases between them. The germline CDR1 and CDR2 sequences are SEHNR and FQNEAQ (reference sequence). CDR3 length: 15 residues. Here the CDR3 reads CASSLSVGSTDTQYF. The CDR3 DNA reads TGTGCCAGCAGCTTGTCGGTCGGGAGCACAGATACGCAGTATTTT.

The V call is TRBV6-6, the J call TRBJ2-1, with 8 bases matching TRBD2. The CDR3 consists of 15 residues. Germline CDR1 reads MNHNY; CDR2 reads SVGAGI (reference sequence). With 6 bases clipped from V and 2 bases from J, the junction kept 6 bases outside the gene matches. The CDR3: CASSPTSATYNEQFF. The CDR3 DNA is TGTGCCAGCAGCCCGACTAGCGCCACCTACAATGAGCAGTTCTTC.

This clonotype was found a few times. The chain has TRBV4-1 and TRBJ2-7, with TRBD1 identical over 12 bases. The CDR3 runs 18 residues. After removal of 2 bases from V and 4 bases from J, the junction contained 12 bases not matched to a gene. The germline gives CDR1 MGHRA, CDR2 YSYEKL. DNA for the CDR3: TGCGCCAGCAGCCAACTGGGACAGGGGGCGACCCTTCGTTACGAGCAGTACTTC. Encoded protein: CASSQLGQGATLRYEQYF.

A note on this clonotype: The junction departs from the called germline gene at one end, perhaps through a read error. The chain has TRBV7-2 and TRBJ2-7; 13 positions agree with TRBD2. Germline lookup yields CDR1 SGHTA and CDR2 FQGNSA. The CDR3 extends over 17 amino acids. The CDR3 protein is CASSSRTSGSLSCEQYF. In DNA form, the CDR3 reads TGTGCCAGCAGCTCAAGGACTAGCGGGAGCCTCTCCTGCGAGCAGTACTTC.

This clonotype has just a few counts. V gene TRBV12-3 or TRBV12-4 combines with J gene TRBJ2-3, with D tentatively TRBD1 or TRBD2 (5 bases each). With 3 bases removed from V and 2 bases from J, the gap between germline ends came to 12 bases. This CDR3 spans 15 amino acids. The CDR3 nucleotides read TGTGCCAGCAGTTTGGGGACGGAGGACACAGATACGCAGTATTTT. Protein: CASSLGTEDTDTQYF.